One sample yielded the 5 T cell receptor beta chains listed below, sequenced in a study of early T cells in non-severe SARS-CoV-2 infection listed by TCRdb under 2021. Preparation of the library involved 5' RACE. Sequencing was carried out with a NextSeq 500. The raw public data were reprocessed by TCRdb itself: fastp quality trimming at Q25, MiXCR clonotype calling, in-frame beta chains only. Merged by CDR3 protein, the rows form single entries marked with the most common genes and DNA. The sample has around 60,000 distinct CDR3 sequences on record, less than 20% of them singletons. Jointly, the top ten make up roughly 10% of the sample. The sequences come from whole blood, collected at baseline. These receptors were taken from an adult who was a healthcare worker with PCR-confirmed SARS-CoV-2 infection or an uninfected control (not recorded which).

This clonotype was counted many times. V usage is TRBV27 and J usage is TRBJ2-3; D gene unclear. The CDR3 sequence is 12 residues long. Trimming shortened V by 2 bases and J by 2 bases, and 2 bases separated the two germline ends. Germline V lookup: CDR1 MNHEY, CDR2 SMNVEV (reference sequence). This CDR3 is CASSLNTDTQYF. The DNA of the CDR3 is TGTGCCAGCAGTTTAAACACAGATACGCAGTATTTT.

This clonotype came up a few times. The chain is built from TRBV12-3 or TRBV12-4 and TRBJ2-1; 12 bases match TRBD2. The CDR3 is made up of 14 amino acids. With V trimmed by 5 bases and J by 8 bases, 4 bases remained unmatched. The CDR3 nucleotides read TGTGCCAGCAGTCGACTAGCGGGAGTGGATGAGCAGTTCTTC. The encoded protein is CASSRLAGVDEQFF.

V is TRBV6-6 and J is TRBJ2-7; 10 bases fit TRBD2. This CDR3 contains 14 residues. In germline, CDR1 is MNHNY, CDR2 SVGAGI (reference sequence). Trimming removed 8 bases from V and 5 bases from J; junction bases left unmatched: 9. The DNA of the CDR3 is TGTGCCAGCGGGTCTAGCGGGAGTAGGGACGAGCAGTACTTC. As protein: CASGSSGSRDEQYF.

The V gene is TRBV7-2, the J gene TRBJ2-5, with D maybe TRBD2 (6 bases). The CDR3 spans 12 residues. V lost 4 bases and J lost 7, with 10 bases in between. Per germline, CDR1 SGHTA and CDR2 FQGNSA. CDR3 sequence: CASSSSGRTQYF. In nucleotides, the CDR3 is TGTGCCAGCAGCTCAAGCGGGCGGACCCAGTACTTC.

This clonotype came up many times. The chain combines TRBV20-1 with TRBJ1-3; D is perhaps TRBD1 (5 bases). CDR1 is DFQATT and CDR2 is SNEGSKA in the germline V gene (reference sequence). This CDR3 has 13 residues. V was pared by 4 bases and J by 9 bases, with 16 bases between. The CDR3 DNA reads TGCAGTGCTACCGGGACCTCGGAAGGCACCATATATTTT. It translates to CSATGTSEGTIYF.